What follows is one T cell receptor (beta chain) and its context. What it recognizes is unknown. The V gene's germline CDR1 is SGHVS and CDR2 FQNEAQ. This CDR3 is 14 amino acids long. TCRdb re-called the 5' RACE reads, yielding one record per CDR3 amino acid sequence without DNA. The sample has some 410,000 distinct CDR3 sequences. The data stem from a study of T cells expressing NK-cell markers. Turning to the study itself: Source material for TCR beta repertoires consisted of sorted CD3+CD56+NKG2C+, CD3+CD56+NKG2C- and CD3+CD56-NKG2C+ T cells. Sequenced donors, eight in total, included seven who were HCMV-seropositive and one who was seronegative.

Study conclusions and caveats: Of CD8+ T cells, roughly 1.0-8% belonged to dominant NKG2C+ clonotypes in 5 or 6 donors. These same clonotypes (in four donors) also led the CD3+CD56-NKG2C+ fraction.

This receptor was identified in a woman aged 18 to 75 in good health. The chain has TRBV7-8 and TRBJ2-7; TCRdb lists TRBD2, though no DNA is available to test this call. The sequenced sample consisted of blood T cells: a sorted CD56 or NKG2C T cell subset, CD4+ or CD8+ T cells, or bulk PBMC T cells (not recorded which). Here the CDR3 reads CASSLERAAYEQYF.